The 5 T cell receptor beta chains given below trace back to one sample, sequenced in a study of shared clonotypes between healthy human individuals. Produced via immunoSEQ multiplex PCR; TCRdb's table is partial and in-frame only. The top ten hold more than 0.35% of the sample, which has 2 million to 2.5 million clones, roughly 90% seen once. The sample consisted of naive CD4+ T cells from PBMCs. This sample's subset: CD45RA+ positively selected. These receptors originate from a man in his late teens or twenties in good health. Some clones in this sample may be carry-over from other donors' samples.

J is TRBJ1-4 and V is TRBV18; TRBD1 might be the D (6 bases). With 4 bases removed from V and 8 bases from J, the gap between germline ends came to 11 bases. The CDR3 totals 13 residues. Germline V lookup: CDR1 KGHSH, CDR2 LQKENI. The CDR3 sequence: CASSRGGEEKLFF. DNA for the CDR3: TGTGCCAGCTCACGAGGGGGGGAAGAAAAACTGTTTTTT.

V and J are TRBV7-3 and TRBJ2-1, with TRBD1 matching 7 bases. This CDR3 spans 14 amino acids. The junction had 4 bases not matched to a gene; V was cut back by 3 bases and J by 5 bases. Germline CDR1 is SGHTA and CDR2 is FQGTGA. The CDR3 DNA is TGTGCCAGCAGCTTTGGGACAGCCAACAATGAGCAGTTCTTC. Translation gives CASSFGTANNEQFF.

J is TRBJ2-7 and V is TRBV28; TRBD2 matches at 11 bases. The CDR3 has 18 amino acids. Unmatched junction bases numbered 12, after V lost 4 bases and J lost 1 base. Germline values: CDR1 MDHEN, CDR2 SYDVKM. Here the CDR3 reads CASSSSSPLAGGSYEQYF. Here the CDR3 DNA reads TGTGCCAGCAGTTCAAGCTCACCTCTAGCGGGAGGTTCCTACGAGCAGTACTTC.

The chain recombines TRBV7-9 with TRBJ2-3; 9 bases agree with TRBD1. V lost 4 bases to trimming and J lost 1 base; unmatched junction nucleotides: 3. This CDR3 region has 15 residues. Germline CDR1 reads SEHNR; CDR2 reads FQNEAQ (reference sequence). The CDR3 protein is CASSSTGGGTDTQYF. As DNA, the CDR3 is TGTGCCAGCAGCTCGACAGGGGGAGGCACAGATACGCAGTATTTT.

On this clone itself: Other DNA sequences in the sample encode the same CDR3. V is TRBV19 and J is TRBJ1-2; D is unclear. The germline V and J ends were trimmed by 4 bases and 2 bases, with 5 bases remaining between them. The CDR3 totals 12 residues. Germline loops: CDR1 LNHDA, CDR2 SQIVND (reference sequence). The CDR3 bases are TGTGCCAGTAGTAATCGGAACTATGGCTACACCTTC. Its protein is CASSNRNYGYTF. The whole variable domain, remainder taken from reference TRBV19 and TRBJ1-2, is DGGITQSPKYLFRKEGQNVTLSCEQNLNHDAMYWYRQDPGQGLRLIYYSQIVNDFQKGDIAEGYSVSREKKESFPLTVTSAQKNPTAFYLCASSNRNYGYTFGSGTRLTVV.